This TCR beta chain was identified in a study of cytotoxic CD8 clonotypes in ibrutinib-treated CLL. Study-wide points: In comparison with age-matched healthy donors, baseline clonality was higher and tracked circulating CD8+ T-cell counts.

Only in-frame clones appear in the TCRdb table, and some are missing; sequencing was by immunoSEQ multiplex PCR. The sample yields approximately 150,000 clones, 70% to 90% seen once. Frozen-stored PBMCs produced roughly 2 micrograms of genomic DNA for TCR beta libraries. CDR3 length equals 15 residues. Trimming removed 6 bases from V and 4 bases from J, with 16 bases in between. The germline V gene has CDR1 MNHNS and CDR2 SASEGT. About this clone itself: The antigen is undetermined.

The receptor was derived from a human donor with chronic lymphocytic leukemia. Sequencing used PBMCs, obtained at disease progression, from a patient treated with ibrutinib. The chain uses TRBV6-1 and TRBJ2-1; tentative D call: TRBD2 (7 bases). The CDR3 DNA reads TGTGCCAGCAGCCGCGTCGGGGGGCAATACAATGAGCAGTTCTTC. It yields the protein CASSRVGGQYNEQFF.